Each of the 3 T cell receptor beta chains below was sequenced from the same sample in a study of blood T cell repertoires in COVID-19. Some clones are missing from TCRdb's copy, which holds only in-frame ones; the method was immunoSEQ multiplex PCR. The repertoire consists of 150,000 to 200,000 clones, with about 88% occurring once and the leading ten covering 20% to 30%. Sequenced input: peripheral blood. The receptors stem from a man in his sixties with acute or convalescent COVID-19.

The rearrangement links TRBV6-5 to TRBJ1-1; D remains ambiguous. Germline V lookup: CDR1 MNHEY, CDR2 SVGAGI. The V end lost 0 bases, the J end lost 7 bases, and 18 bases lay between the germline ends. The CDR3 has 16 amino acids. CDR3 residues: CASSYSFLTLLGEAFF. CDR3 nucleotide sequence: TGTGCCAGCAGTTACTCCTTTCTGACACTCCTGGGTGAAGCTTTCTTT.

The chain uses TRBV29-1 and TRBJ1-2; perhaps TRBD1 as D (5 bases). The V and J ends lost 6 bases and 2 bases respectively, with 13 bases between them. Looked up from germline, CDR1 is SQVTM and CDR2 is ANQGSEA. This CDR3 is 13 amino acids long. This CDR3 reads CSVEITGNYGYTF. Here the CDR3 DNA reads TGCAGCGTCGAAATAACAGGAAACTATGGCTACACCTTC.

This chain uses TRBV9 with TRBJ1-1; 8 bases map to TRBD1. Losses at the gene ends were 4 bases for V and 1 base for J; bases not matched to a gene: 6. CDR1 SGDLS and CDR2 YYNGEE come from the germline V gene. The CDR3 covers 15 residues. CDR3 sequence: CASSFRGLGNTEAFF. DNA for the CDR3: TGTGCCAGCAGCTTCAGGGGGCTAGGGAACACTGAAGCTTTCTTT.